The 2 T cell receptor beta chains in this list originate from one sample, sequenced in a study of Graves' ophthalmopathy and Graves' hyperthyroidism. Beta-chain TCR CDR3 regions were amplified from RNA transcripts. Following a first-round RT-PCR that used HTBI primers, a second-round multiplex PCR was carried out. TCRdb independently ran MiXCR on the multiplex PCR reads; one entry per CDR3 protein. The sample carries about 370,000 distinct CDR3 sequences, around 19% recorded once. Sequencing was performed on peripheral blood. The receptors here all came from a woman aged 18 to 35 with Graves' ophthalmopathy.

This clonotype was recorded a few times. The chain links TRBV11-2 to TRBJ2-7; weak D call: TRBD2 (6 bases). The CDR3 sequence is 16 residues long. In germline, CDR1 is SGHAT, CDR2 FQNNGV. Trimming cost V 1 base and J 3 bases, with 16 bases left between them. Written as DNA, the CDR3 is TGTGCCAGCAGCTTAGGAATAGACGGGAGAAACTACGAGCAGTACTTC. This sequence encodes CASSLGIDGRNYEQYF.

This clonotype appeared many times. The chain couples TRBV28 to TRBJ2-7; 8 bases align to TRBD1. The germline CDR1 and CDR2 sequences are MDHEN and SYDVKM. The CDR3 loop spans 15 amino acids. V dropped 4 bases and J dropped 3; count of bases not matched to a gene: 8. CDR3: CASSSRTGSFYEQYF. The CDR3 nucleotides are TGTGCCAGCAGTTCAAGGACAGGGAGCTTCTACGAGCAGTACTTC.